Below, 16 T cell receptor beta chains from the same sample are listed, as sequenced in a study of blood T cell repertoires in COVID-19. Assay: immunoSEQ multiplex PCR; the TCRdb copy retains only in-frame clones and omits some. The sample lists some 40,000 clones, more than 80% occurring once. Sequencing used peripheral blood. These receptors came from a man aged 50 to 59 with active or convalescent COVID-19.

The rearrangement links TRBV27 to TRBJ2-1; the match to TRBD1 covers 8 bases. CDR3 length equals 15 residues. The germline V gene encodes CDR1 MNHEY and CDR2 SMNVEV (reference sequence). Losses at the gene ends were 5 bases for V and 0 bases for J; bases not matched to a gene: 3. CDR3 amino acids: CASSLTGDSYNEQFF. The CDR3 DNA follows: TGTGCCAGCAGTCTGACAGGGGACTCCTACAATGAGCAGTTCTTC.

The rearrangement joins TRBV11-2 to TRBJ2-1; D unclear. The CDR3 extends over 12 amino acids. Germline values: CDR1 SGHAT, CDR2 FQNNGV. The V and J ends lost 4 bases and 7 bases respectively, with 8 bases between them. CDR3 residues: CASSYSWNEQFF. The DNA for the CDR3 is TGTGCCAGCAGCTACAGCTGGAATGAGCAGTTCTTC.

This rearrangement joins TRBV27 to TRBJ2-5; D may be TRBD2 (6 bases). This CDR3 is 12 amino acids long. CDR1 is MNHEY and CDR2 is SMNVEV in the germline V gene (reference sequence). V was clipped by 6 bases and J by 7 bases, with 12 bases between them. For the CDR3, the DNA is TGTGCCAGCAGGGGGACTCCCCGGACCCAGTACTTC. Its protein product is CASRGTPRTQYF.

The chain carries TRBV4-1 and TRBJ1-2, with 8 bases fitting TRBD1. The V gene's germline CDR1 is MGHRA and CDR2 YSYEKL. J lost 3 bases, V lost 2 bases, and 14 bases had no gene match. The CDR3 spans 18 residues. CDR3 region: CASSQKSGAGGADYGYTF. Here the CDR3 DNA reads TGCGCCAGCAGCCAAAAATCGGGGGCAGGGGGCGCAGACTATGGCTACACCTTC.

This chain connects TRBV6-2 or TRBV6-3 to TRBJ1-2; TRBD1 might be the D (5 bases). This CDR3 is built from 13 residues. Deletions cut 6 bases from V and 4 bases from J, with 12 bases between. Germline V gives CDR1 MNHEY, CDR2 SVGEGT. Written as DNA, the CDR3 is TGTGCCAGCAGCGCAGACAGCATCTATGGCTACACCTTC. This encodes CASSADSIYGYTF.

The CDR3 DNA sequence: TGTGCCAGCAGTGAGACAGGGTACTACGAGCAGTACTTC. The encoded protein is CASSETGYYEQYF. This sequence joins TRBV27 and TRBJ2-7; 7 bases align to TRBD1. With 5 bases clipped from V and 3 bases from J, the junction kept 4 bases outside the gene matches. This CDR3 comprises 13 residues. CDR1 is MNHEY and CDR2 is SMNVEV in the germline V gene (reference sequence).

The rearrangement uses TRBV5-5 and TRBJ1-3; no firm D call. The V gene's germline CDR1 is SGHKS and CDR2 YYEKEE (reference sequence). The CDR3 is 17 residues long. V was trimmed by 3 bases and J by 0 bases, leaving 16 bases between them. The CDR3 loop reads CASSYSTHALSGNTIYF. As DNA, the CDR3 is TGTGCCAGCAGCTATTCCACCCACGCACTCTCTGGAAACACCATATATTTT.

V usage is TRBV2 and J usage is TRBJ1-2; 9 nucleotides agree with TRBD1. The length of the CDR3 is 14 residues. CDR1 SNHLY and CDR2 FYNNEI come from the germline V gene. V lost 5 bases and J lost 1; bases outside the gene matches: 2. CDR3 nucleotide sequence: TGTGCCAGCAGTAGACAGGGGGGTAACTATGGCTACACCTTC. It is translated as CASSRQGGNYGYTF.

This chain connects TRBV4-1 to TRBJ1-2, with a tentative D call TRBD1 (6 bases). CDR3 length equals 14 residues. V shed 4 bases and J shed 8 bases, with 17 bases lying between them. Germline CDR1 is MGHRA and CDR2 is YSYEKL. This CDR3 reads CASSPPLGANGYTF. The CDR3 DNA sequence: TGCGCCAGCAGCCCCCCTCTGGGGGCCAACGGCTACACCTTC.

The gene calls are TRBV6-5 and TRBJ1-1, with TRBD1 identical over 7 bases. The CDR3 covers 15 residues. Germline assignment: CDR1 MNHEY and CDR2 SVGAGI. V gave up 5 bases and J gave up 1 base; unmatched junction bases: 7. CDR3 nucleotides: TGTGCCAGCAGTCTACCGACAGGGCCGAACACTGAAGCTTTCTTT. Residues: CASSLPTGPNTEAFF.

The V gene is TRBV18, the J gene TRBJ2-5, with 8 bases identical to TRBD1. From germline, CDR1 is KGHSH and CDR2 LQKENI. V was clipped by 3 bases and J by 5 bases; unmatched bases: 5. The CDR3 is made up of 14 amino acids. CDR3 residues: CASSPGQGMETQYF. As DNA, the CDR3 is TGTGCCAGCTCACCCGGACAGGGTATGGAGACCCAGTACTTC.

V and J are TRBV15 and TRBJ2-3; 10 nucleotides line up with TRBD1. Germline V gene sequence: CDR1 LNHNV, CDR2 YYDKDF (reference sequence). The J segment lost 2 bases and the V segment lost 4 bases, leaving 9 bases of the junction unmatched. The CDR3 contains 17 residues. The CDR3 spells CATSTLGQGVLTDTQYF. CDR3 in DNA: TGTGCCACCAGCACCCTAGGACAGGGGGTTCTCACAGATACGCAGTATTTT. Full variable domain (remainder filled in from reference TRBV15 and TRBJ2-3): DAMVIQNPRYQVTQFGKPVTLSCSQTLNHNVMYWYQQKSSQAPKLLFHYYDKDFNNEADTPDNFQSRRPNTSFCFLDIRSPGLGDTAMYLCATSTLGQGVLTDTQYFGPGTRLTVL.

The rearrangement uses TRBV5-1 and TRBJ1-1, with TRBD1 matching over 7 bases. V lost 6 bases to trimming and J lost 5 bases; unmatched junction nucleotides: 13. Germline CDR1 reads SGHRS; CDR2 reads YFSETQ. This CDR3 has 15 amino acids. CDR3 protein: CASNERRQGGTEAFF. In DNA, the CDR3 is TGCGCCAGCAACGAGAGGAGACAGGGTGGGACTGAAGCTTTCTTT. Variable domain in full (rest from reference TRBV5-1 and TRBJ1-1): KAGVTQTPRYLIKTRGQQVTLSCSPISGHRSVSWYQQTPGQGLQFLFEYFSETQRNKGNFPGRFSGRQFSNSRSEMNVSTLELGDSALYLCASNERRQGGTEAFFGQGTRLTVV.

The chain employs TRBV19 and TRBJ1-2; D remains unclear. Trimming removed 3 bases from V and 4 bases from J, with 9 bases in between. In germline, CDR1 is LNHDA, CDR2 SQIVND (reference sequence). The CDR3 consists of 13 residues. CDR3 loop: CASSMSGFYGYTF. Here the CDR3 DNA reads TGTGCCAGTAGTATGTCAGGCTTCTATGGCTACACCTTC.

This clone was counted a single time. The J gene is TRBJ1-2, the V gene TRBV10-3; a weak D match, TRBD1 (6 bases). The CDR3 runs to 16 residues. The V end was cut by 2 bases, the J end by 7 bases, with 20 bases between. Germline V CDR1 and CDR2: ENHRY, SYGVKD. CDR3 sequence (DNA): TGTGCCATCAGTGAGCCCTGGACAGAATCCTCCGGTGGCTACACCTTC. It encodes CAISEPWTESSGGYTF.

The gene calls are TRBV10-3 and TRBJ1-5; 7 bases are shared with TRBD1. V gave up 2 bases and J gave up 7 bases; unmatched junction bases: 8. The CDR3 contains 15 residues. Germline V gene data show CDR1 as ENHRY and CDR2 as SYGVKD. The CDR3 DNA is TGTGCCATCAGTGAGGGCCAGGGGGGAGACCAGCCCCAGCATTTT. Amino acids: CAISEGQGGDQPQHF.